Presented here are 27 T cell receptor beta chains from one specimen sequenced in a study of blood T cell repertoires in COVID-19. Sequencing was performed with immunoSEQ multiplex PCR; in TCRdb, only in-frame clones are kept and a portion is missing. The sample holds about 42,000 clones, approximately 73% seen once. The sequencing input was peripheral blood. These receptors were taken from an elderly man with acute or convalescent COVID-19.

This clone was observed a few times. The CDR3 is CASSLGQGSNQPQHF. The CDR3 nucleotides are TGTGCCAGCAGTCTTGGACAGGGCAGCAATCAGCCCCAGCATTTT. The chain combines TRBV2 with TRBJ1-5, with TRBD1 identical over 8 bases. The CDR3 loop spans 15 amino acids. Per germline, CDR1 SNHLY and CDR2 FYNNEI. Trimming removed 5 bases from V and 1 base from J; junction bases left unmatched: 4.

This rearrangement joins TRBV19 to TRBJ1-2, with 10 positions matching TRBD1. The CDR3 runs 15 residues. CDR1 and CDR2 (germline): LNHDA, SQIVND (reference sequence). V gave up 4 bases and J gave up 2 bases; unmatched junction bases: 4. CDR3 protein: CASSTRDRGNYGYTF. In DNA form, the CDR3 reads TGTGCCAGTAGTACACGGGACAGGGGAAACTATGGCTACACCTTC.

V is TRBV30 and J is TRBJ2-1; 13 bases line up with TRBD2. Germline CDR1 and CDR2: GTSNPN and SVGIG (reference sequence). With V trimmed by 5 bases and J by 4 bases, 8 bases remained unmatched. The CDR3 totals 16 residues. Here the CDR3 DNA reads TGTGCCTGGCAATCCCCACTAGCGGGAGGGTACAATGAGCAGTTCTTC. Protein: CAWQSPLAGGYNEQFF.

This rearrangement joins TRBV19 to TRBJ1-1, with 9 bases matching TRBD1. Germline loops: CDR1 LNHDA, CDR2 SQIVND (reference sequence). The CDR3 has 16 residues. J was trimmed by 10 bases and V by 5 bases; bases with no gene match: 17. The CDR3 is CASSELYRGREEVAFF. CDR3 nucleotides: TGTGCCAGTAGTGAACTCTACAGGGGGCGGGAAGAGGTAGCTTTCTTT.

The chain links TRBV30 to TRBJ1-2; 8 nucleotides match TRBD1. Germline CDR1 is GTSNPN and CDR2 is SVGIG (reference sequence). The CDR3 totals 14 residues. V gave up 2 bases and J gave up 4 bases; unmatched junction bases: 6. This chain's CDR3 is CAWSLTGGGYGYTF. The CDR3 DNA sequence: TGTGCCTGGAGTCTAACAGGGGGTGGCTATGGCTACACCTTC.

This chain connects TRBV7-2 to TRBJ2-3; D may be TRBD2 (7 bases). With 6 bases removed from V and 6 bases from J, the gap between germline ends came to 19 bases. Germline V gene lookup returns CDR1 SGHTA and CDR2 FQGNSA. This CDR3 spans 15 amino acids. Here the CDR3 reads CASSPFRGARDTQYF. For the CDR3, the DNA is TGTGCCAGCAGTCCGTTCCGGGGGGCGAGGGATACGCAGTATTTT.

This clone was counted only a few times. The chain has TRBV6-5 and TRBJ2-2; D is unresolved. The ends were cut back, 6 bases at V and 3 bases at J, with 8 bases in the middle. Germline CDR1 is MNHEY and CDR2 is SVGAGI. This CDR3 has 13 amino acids. The CDR3: CASSRLYTGELFF. CDR3 coding DNA: TGTGCCAGCAGCCGACTGTACACCGGGGAGCTGTTTTTT.

This rearrangement joins TRBV9 to TRBJ1-2; 9 positions match TRBD1. Germline V CDR1 and CDR2: SGDLS, YYNGEE. V was clipped by 3 bases and J by 8 bases; unmatched bases: 5. CDR3 length equals 13 residues. The chain's CDR3 is CASSEQTGGGYTF. DNA of the CDR3: TGTGCCAGCAGCGAGCAAACAGGGGGCGGCTACACCTTC.

The V call is TRBV5-1, the J call TRBJ2-4, with D perhaps TRBD1 (5 bases). The germline gives CDR1 SGHRS, CDR2 YFSETQ. V was shortened by 0 bases and J by 9 bases, with 10 bases between the two germline ends. The CDR3 extends over 13 amino acids. The CDR3: CASSLEQGIIQYF. The CDR3 nucleotides are TGCGCCAGCAGCTTGGAGCAGGGTATCATTCAGTACTTC.

There are a few counts of this clone. V is TRBV19 and J is TRBJ2-3; TRBD2 matches 9 bases. The CDR3 sequence is 14 residues long. J gave up 5 bases and V 6 bases, and 6 bases lay outside the gene matches. CDR1 and CDR2 (germline): LNHDA, SQIVND (reference sequence). CDR3 residues: CASRSRGGGDTQYF. CDR3 sequence (DNA): TGTGCCAGTAGATCGCGGGGGGGCGGAGATACGCAGTATTTT.

V gene TRBV19 combines with J gene TRBJ1-1; maybe TRBD1 (5 bases). Trimming took off 2 bases at V and 1 base at J, with 11 bases between the two ends. Germline loops: CDR1 LNHDA, CDR2 SQIVND (reference sequence). This CDR3 contains 15 residues. The CDR3 DNA follows: TGTGCCAGTAGTATACTGCGACAGACGAACACTGAAGCTTTCTTT. Encoded protein: CASSILRQTNTEAFF.

The chain is built from TRBV7-2 and TRBJ2-2; 13 bases match TRBD2. The CDR3 is 16 residues long. The germline gives CDR1 SGHTA, CDR2 FQGNSA. J was trimmed by 4 bases and V by 4 bases; bases with no gene match: 3. CDR3 amino acids: CASSSGLAGPTGELFF. The CDR3 nucleotides read TGTGCCAGCAGCTCGGGACTAGCGGGACCCACCGGGGAGCTGTTTTTT. The complete variable domain, with remaining parts taken from reference TRBV7-2 and TRBJ2-2, reads GAGVSQSPSNKVTEKGKDVELRCDPISGHTALYWYRQSLGQGLEFLIYFQGNSAPDKSGLPSDRFSAERTGGSVSTLTIQRTQQEDSAVYLCASSSGLAGPTGELFFGEGSRLTVL.

This clone showed up just a few times. This chain uses TRBV27 with TRBJ2-1; D is unresolved. CDR1 and CDR2 (germline): MNHEY, SMNVEV (reference sequence). V dropped 4 bases and J dropped 0 bases, with 10 bases sitting between them. The CDR3 length is 15 residues. CDR3 DNA: TGTGCCAGCAGTTCCGATCTAAGCTCCTACAATGAGCAGTTCTTC. Its protein product is CASSSDLSSYNEQFF.

The CDR3 reads CASSFDSGGASEQYF. CDR3 nucleotide sequence: TGTGCCAGCAGCTTCGATAGCGGGGGGGCGAGTGAGCAGTACTTC. The V and J genes are TRBV5-4 and TRBJ2-7, with 11 bases fitting TRBD2. The CDR3 runs to 15 residues. Germline V gene sequence: CDR1 SGHNT, CDR2 YYREEE (reference sequence). Trimming took 2 bases from V and 7 from J; bases not matched to a gene: 8.

This chain links TRBV12-5 with TRBJ2-1; 12 nucleotides agree with TRBD2. The germline gives CDR1 LGHNT, CDR2 FRNRAP. V lost 5 bases, J lost 9 bases, and 5 bases stayed unmatched. The CDR3 consists of 14 residues. CDR3: CASGLAGGPGEQFF. CDR3 DNA sequence: TGTGCTAGTGGTCTAGCGGGAGGGCCTGGTGAGCAGTTCTTC. Variable domain in full (rest from reference TRBV12-5 and TRBJ2-1): DARVTQTPRHKVTEMGQEVTMRCQPILGHNTVFWYRQTMMQGLELLAYFRNRAPLDDSGMPKDRFSAEMPDATLATLKIQPSEPRDSAVYFCASGLAGGPGEQFFGPGTRLTVL.

This clone showed up just a few times. V and J are TRBV29-1 and TRBJ1-1; D is unresolved. The germline V gene has CDR1 SQVTM and CDR2 ANQGSEA. The ends were cut back, 5 bases at V and 1 base at J, with 11 bases in the middle. The CDR3 totals 13 residues. The CDR3 loop reads CSVHNRQNTEAFF. CDR3 nucleotide sequence: TGCAGCGTTCACAACAGACAGAACACTGAAGCTTTCTTT.

The J gene is TRBJ1-2, the V gene TRBV10-3; tentative D call: TRBD1 (6 bases). In germline, CDR1 is ENHRY, CDR2 SYGVKD. V was shortened by 0 bases and J by 5 bases, with 10 bases between the two germline ends. This CDR3 is 14 amino acids long. CDR3 sequence reads: CAISESAGDYGYTF. The CDR3, as DNA: TGTGCCATCAGTGAGTCAGCAGGGGATTATGGCTACACCTTC.

This clone has a handful of counts. V is TRBV19 and J is TRBJ2-7, with TRBD1 matching 8 bases. CDR3 length equals 15 residues. Germline loops: CDR1 LNHDA, CDR2 SQIVND (reference sequence). Trimming at V came to 5 bases and at J to 2 bases, leaving 8 bases not matched to a gene. CDR3 coding DNA: TGTGCCAGTAGTTCCCGGGACAGGAAAGCCTACGAGCAGTACTTC. Translation: CASSSRDRKAYEQYF.

This clone showed up just once. V is TRBV9 and J is TRBJ2-3, with TRBD2 as a possible D gene (5 bases). The CDR3 is made up of 13 amino acids. V dropped 4 bases and J dropped 7 bases, with 13 bases sitting between them. Germline CDR1 is SGDLS and CDR2 is YYNGEE. CDR3 bases: TGTGCCAGCAGCCCCCTCGGGAAATATACGCAGTATTTT. It yields the protein CASSPLGKYTQYF. The whole variable domain, filled in from reference TRBV9 and TRBJ2-3, reads DSGVTQTPKHLITATGQRVTLRCSPRSGDLSVYWYQQSLDQGLQFLIQYYNGEERAKGNILERFSAQQFPDLHSELNLSSLELGDSALYFCASSPLGKYTQYFGPGTRLTVL.

A word on this clone: A junction boundary mismatches the germline segment, possibly from a read error. The chain links TRBV27 to TRBJ2-7, with D perhaps TRBD1 (6 bases). From germline, CDR1 is MNHEY and CDR2 SMNVEV (reference sequence). The CDR3 extends over 12 amino acids. In DNA form, the CDR3 reads TGTGCCAGCAGTTTAGGCAGGGGAGTGTGGGCCTTC. Translated: CASSLGRGVWAF.

This chain uses TRBV9 with TRBJ1-1; unclear D gene. This CDR3 contains 16 residues. V dropped 5 bases and J dropped 0 bases, with 17 bases sitting between them. CDR1 is SGDLS, CDR2 YYNGEE, per germline. The CDR3 DNA sequence: TGTGCCAGCAGGCGGGCTACAGCAGACTTGAACACTGAAGCTTTCTTT. It encodes CASRRATADLNTEAFF.

This chain uses TRBV9 with TRBJ1-2; D unresolved. With 3 bases removed from V and 0 bases from J, the gap between germline ends came to 12 bases. The CDR3 has 15 residues. Germline V gives CDR1 SGDLS, CDR2 YYNGEE. CDR3 bases: TGTGCCAGCAGCGGAGACGGGTTAGCTAACTATGGCTACACCTTC. Amino acids: CASSGDGLANYGYTF.

The chain combines TRBV24-1 with TRBJ2-7, with D perhaps matching TRBD1 (8 bases). The V and J ends lost 4 bases and 1 base respectively, with 13 bases between them. The CDR3 spans 15 residues. Germline loops: CDR1 KGHDR, CDR2 SFDVKD. The CDR3, as DNA: TGTGCCACCAGTGAGGGAGGGGACAGGTCCTACGAGCAGTACTTC. Translated: CATSEGGDRSYEQYF.

The CDR3 DNA is TGTGCCAGCAGCCCTCGGGGGGGTAGCGCTGAGCAGTTCTTC. This encodes CASSPRGGSAEQFF. The rearrangement joins TRBV7-3 to TRBJ2-1; 8 bases map to TRBD2. With 5 bases clipped from V and 9 bases from J, the junction kept 9 bases outside the gene matches. Germline values: CDR1 SGHTA, CDR2 FQGTGA. The CDR3 loop spans 14 amino acids.

The rearrangement joins TRBV9 to TRBJ2-3; TRBD2 is a possible D gene (6 bases). The germline V and J ends were trimmed by 4 bases and 2 bases, with 14 bases remaining between them. The CDR3 consists of 15 residues. Germline V gene lookup returns CDR1 SGDLS and CDR2 YYNGEE. CDR3 residues: CASSTPGLITDTQYF. The CDR3 nucleotides read TGTGCCAGCAGCACCCCGGGACTGATCACAGATACGCAGTATTTT.

V gene TRBV5-1 combines with J gene TRBJ2-1, with 10 bases matching TRBD1. Germline loops: CDR1 SGHRS, CDR2 YFSETQ. The V and J ends lost 3 bases and 5 bases, in that order; junction bases with no gene match: 2. The length of the CDR3 is 14 residues. The CDR3 region has the DNA TGCGCCAGCAGCTGGGGGACAGGGGACAATGAGCAGTTCTTC. Amino acids: CASSWGTGDNEQFF.

The chain uses TRBV4-1 and TRBJ2-2; 10 nucleotides match TRBD1. V lost 3 bases and J lost 7; bases outside the gene matches: 8. This CDR3 is built from 16 residues. Germline V gene lookup returns CDR1 MGHRA and CDR2 YSYEKL. CDR3 coding DNA: TGCGCCAGCAGCCAGGAGCCGGGACAGGGGTTCGGGGAGCTGTTTTTT. It codes for CASSQEPGQGFGELFF.